These T cell receptor beta chains were read from a single sample in a study of T cell responses to AZD1222 COVID-19 vaccine. Clones were sequenced by immunoSEQ multiplex PCR, and TCRdb holds only the in-frame ones, with some missing. The sample has about 76,000 clones; approximately 90% are singletons. Sequenced here: peripheral blood, sampled on day 0 of AZD1222 vaccination. These receptors were obtained from an adult in good health. The CDR3 runs from the conserved cysteine through the conserved F or W. The D gene is left open where the match is weak. Part of the rows lack a size; the others show once, few, many or a class for expanded clones.

>TRBD1|TRBJ1-3|-|16|TRBV18
CASSQGQMGTGNTIYF
TGTGCCAGCTCACAGGGACAGATGGGCACTGGAAACACCATATATTTT
>TRBD1|TRBJ1-5|-|15|TRBV3-1/TRBV3-2
CASSQDATGAKPQHF
TGTGCCAGCAGCCAAGACGCGACAGGGGCGAAACCCCAGCATTTT
>-|TRBJ2-1|-|15|TRBV7-2
CASSFRGGAYNEQFF
TGTGCCAGCAGCTTCCGGGGCGGGGCCTACAATGAGCAGTTCTTC
>TRBD1|TRBJ1-2|-|14|TRBV28
CASTTGTGWLGYTF
TGTGCCAGCACCACCGGGACAGGGTGGCTTGGCTACACCTTC
>TRBD2|TRBJ2-1|once|14|TRBV29-1
CSAGSPAGGHEQFF
TGCAGCGCCGGTAGTCCAGCGGGAGGACATGAGCAGTTCTTC
>TRBD1|TRBJ2-1|-|15|TRBV5-1
CASSFWGQGGNEQFF
TGCGCCAGCAGCTTTTGGGGACAGGGCGGCAATGAGCAGTTCTTC
>TRBD2|TRBJ2-5|-|18|TRBV7-7
CASSPPGQGLAGKETQYF
TGTGCTAGCAGCCCCCCGGGACAGGGACTAGCGGGGAAAGAGACCCAGTACTTC
>-|TRBJ2-1|once|15|TRBV7-3
CASSLRLDGGNEQFF
TGTGCCAGCAGCTTACGTCTGGACGGAGGCAATGAGCAGTTCTTC
>-|TRBJ2-3|-|13|TRBV7-9
CASSKPSTDTQYF
TGTGCCAGCAGCAAACCGAGCACAGATACGCAGTATTTT
>TRBD2|TRBJ2-7|-|15|TRBV9
CASSPHLGTTGEQYF
TGTGCCAGCAGCCCCCATCTGGGGACTACGGGCGAGCAGTACTTC
>-|TRBJ1-1|-|13|TRBV5-1
CASSFYRDTEAFF
TGCGCCAGCAGCTTCTATAGGGACACTGAAGCTTTCTTT
>-|TRBJ2-1|-|14|TRBV6-5
CASSTPAGVNEQFF
TGTGCCAGCAGTACGCCGGCAGGGGTTAATGAGCAGTTCTTC
>-|TRBJ1-5|once|16|TRBV6-6
CASSLQQGVLTQPQHF
TGTGCCAGCAGTTTACAACAGGGAGTATTAACTCAGCCCCAGCATTTT
>TRBD2|TRBJ2-7|-|14|TRBV7-3
CASSLMGGTYEQYF
TGTGCCAGCAGCTTAATGGGGGGGACCTACGAGCAGTACTTC
>-|TRBJ1-4|-|12|TRBV7-9
CASSPPQEKLFF
TGTGCCAGCAGCCCCCCCCAGGAAAAACTGTTTTTT
>TRBD1|TRBJ1-6|-|15|TRBV27
CASSPYGTGSSPLHF
TGTGCCAGCAGTCCGTACGGGACAGGGTCGTCACCCCTCCACTTT
>-|TRBJ1-3|few|13|TRBV12-3/TRBV12-4
CASSLGGTNTIYF
TGTGCCAGCAGCCTAGGGGGAACGAACACCATATATTTT
>TRBD2|TRBJ2-5|-|15|TRBV11-2
CASTRGRWGQETQYF
TGTGCCAGCACTCGCGGGAGATGGGGCCAAGAGACCCAGTACTTC
>-|TRBJ1-5|-|15|TRBV10-3
CAISESVSANQPQHF
TGTGCCATCAGTGAGTCGGTGTCAGCCAATCAGCCCCAGCATTTT
>-|TRBJ1-5|-|12|TRBV10-2
CASRQLFEPQHF
TGCGCCAGCAGACAGCTCTTCGAGCCCCAGCATTTT
>TRBD1|TRBJ2-1|-|14|TRBV7-9
CASRPDRGYNEQFF
TGTGCCAGCAGGCCGGACAGGGGGTACAATGAGCAGTTCTTC
>-|TRBJ2-5|-|14|TRBV29-1
CSVKKNRDQETQYF
TGCAGCGTTAAAAAAAACCGGGACCAAGAGACCCAGTACTTC
>-|TRBJ1-5|-|15|TRBV5-5
CASSLIPTDNQPQHF
TGTGCCAGCAGCTTGATCCCCACAGACAATCAGCCCCAGCATTTT
>-|TRBJ2-2|-|13|TRBV18
CASSPQNTGELFF
TGTGCCAGCTCACCACAAAATACCGGGGAGCTGTTTTTT
>-|TRBJ1-1|-|15|TRBV15
CATSRASKLNTEAFF
TGTGCCACCAGCAGAGCTAGCAAATTGAACACTGAAGCTTTCTTT
>TRBD2|TRBJ2-1|-|18|TRBV6-4
CASSALFLAGAPNNEQFF
TGTGCCAGCAGTGCCCTCTTCCTAGCGGGGGCCCCTAACAATGAGCAGTTCTTC
>-|TRBJ1-3|-|15|TRBV19
CASSIGPDSGNTIYF
TGTGCCAGTAGTATAGGACCGGACTCTGGAAACACCATATATTTT
>-|TRBJ2-6|-|16|TRBV4-1
CASSHPGVSGANVLTF
TGCGCCAGCAGTCACCCGGGTGTCTCTGGGGCCAACGTCCTGACTTTC
>-|TRBJ1-1|-|13|TRBV18
CASSPQGHTEAFF
TGTGCCAGCTCACCACAGGGACATACTGAAGCTTTCTTT
>-|TRBJ2-5|once|14|TRBV7-3
CASSLFGSGETQYF
TGTGCCAGCAGCTTATTTGGGAGCGGGGAGACCCAGTACTTC
>-|TRBJ2-7|-|15|TRBV6-5
CASSPPPIPPYEQYF
TGTGCCAGCAGTCCCCCGCCAATCCCCCCCTACGAGCAGTACTTC
>TRBD2|TRBJ2-5|-|16|TRBV11-3
CASSLDRYRGGETQYF
TGTGCCAGCAGCTTAGACAGGTATCGGGGGGGAGAGACCCAGTACTTC
>-|TRBJ2-5|medium-sized|14|TRBV9
CASSVEQGWETQYF
TGTGCCAGCAGCGTAGAACAGGGCTGGGAGACCCAGTACTTC
>-|TRBJ1-5|few|13|TRBV14
CASSQYGGQPQHF
TGTGCCAGCAGCCAATATGGGGGTCAGCCCCAGCATTTT
>-|TRBJ2-3|-|13|TRBV10-1
CASSPSGTDTQYF
TGCGCCAGCAGTCCCTCCGGCACAGATACGCAGTATTTT
>-|TRBJ1-3|-|16|TRBV3-1/TRBV3-2
CASSQEGGSSGNTIYF
TGTGCCAGCAGCCAAGAGGGGGGCAGCTCTGGAAACACCATATATTTT
>-|TRBJ1-5|-|13|TRBV6-5
CASRGDLDQPQHF
TGTGCCAGCAGAGGGGACCTGGATCAGCCCCAGCATTTT
>-|TRBJ1-2|once|14|TRBV11-2
CASSLFGASYGYTF
TGTGCCAGCAGCTTATTCGGGGCAAGCTATGGCTACACCTTC
>TRBD1|TRBJ2-5|-|15|TRBV19
CASSNPGQGGETQYF
TGTGCCAGTAGCAACCCGGGACAGGGGGGCGAGACCCAGTACTTC
>-|TRBJ2-7|-|13|TRBV6-1
CASSESSVDEQYF
TGTGCCAGCAGTGAAAGTAGCGTGGACGAGCAGTACTTC
>-|TRBJ1-1|-|14|TRBV29-1
CSVGGSSMNTEAFF
TGCAGCGTTGGAGGGTCTTCAATGAACACTGAAGCTTTCTTT
>-|TRBJ1-5|-|15|TRBV5-1
CASSPGSGWDQPQHF
TGCGCCAGCAGCCCCGGGTCAGGGTGGGATCAGCCCCAGCATTTT
>TRBD2|TRBJ2-1|once|14|TRBV7-3
CASSLSGSYNEQFF
TGTGCCAGCAGCCTTAGCGGGTCCTACAATGAGCAGTTCTTC
>-|TRBJ2-7|-|13|TRBV3-1/TRBV3-2
CASSRGGTYEQYF
TGTGCCAGCAGCCGTGGGGGGACCTACGAGCAGTACTTC